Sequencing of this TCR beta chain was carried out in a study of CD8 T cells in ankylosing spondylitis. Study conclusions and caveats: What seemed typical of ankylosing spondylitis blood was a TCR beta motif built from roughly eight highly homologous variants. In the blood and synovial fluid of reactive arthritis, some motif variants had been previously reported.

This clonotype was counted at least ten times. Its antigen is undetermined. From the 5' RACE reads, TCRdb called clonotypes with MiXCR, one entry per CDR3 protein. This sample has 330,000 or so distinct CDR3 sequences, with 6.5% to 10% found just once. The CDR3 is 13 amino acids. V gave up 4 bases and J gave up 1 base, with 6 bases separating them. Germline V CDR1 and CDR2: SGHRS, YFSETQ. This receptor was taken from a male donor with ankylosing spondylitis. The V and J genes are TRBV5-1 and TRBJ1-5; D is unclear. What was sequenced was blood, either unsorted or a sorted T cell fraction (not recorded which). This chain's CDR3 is CASSQWSNQPQHF. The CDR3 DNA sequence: TGCGCCAGCAGCCAGTGGAGCAATCAGCCCCAGCATTTT.